The rows below give T cell receptor beta chains drawn from one sample of a study of OX40 agonist ivuxolimab in advanced cancers. The repertoire was sequenced with immunoSEQ multiplex PCR; TCRdb's copy has only in-frame clones and lacks some. Among some 41,000 clones, around 89% were seen once, and the ten largest hold 0.58%. The sample here was CD4+ or CD8+ T cells sorted from blood, taken in a trial of the OX40 agonist ivuxolimab. Source of these receptors: an adult with an advanced solid tumor such as melanoma, head and neck, liver or kidney cancer. CDR3s include the opening cysteine and the closing phenylalanine or tryptophan. A D gene is named only where the DNA matches it firmly. Clone size appears in some rows only: once, few, many, or a class for an expanded clone.

TRBV11-2	few	TRBD1	TRBJ2-7	TGTGCCAGCAGCTTAGGAGGCAGGGGGCTTGAGTACTTC	CASSLGGRGLEYF
TRBV7-2	once	TRBD2	TRBJ2-5	TGTGCCAGCAGGGCCGGGACTAGCGGACAAGAGACCCAGTACTTC	CASRAGTSGQETQYF
TRBV11-1	once	TRBD1	TRBJ2-3	TGTGCCAGCAGCCCGGACAGGGTGGAGGGGGATACGCAGTATTTT	CASSPDRVEGDTQYF
TRBV27	-	TRBD2	TRBJ2-5	TGTGCCAGCAGTTTATCTGGACTAGCGGGGAGAGAGACCCAGTACTTC	CASSLSGLAGRETQYF
TRBV7-9	few	-	TRBJ1-5	TGTGCCAGCAGCTTAGGGGACTTTTTTGGAAGCAATCAGCCCCAGCATTTT	CASSLGDFFGSNQPQHF
TRBV5-1	-	-	TRBJ2-7	TGCGCCAGCTCTGCGGGCTCTCCTAAGGAGCAGTACTTC	CASSAGSPKEQYF
TRBV9	-	TRBD2	TRBJ2-1	TGTGCCAGCAGCCCCGAGTCTAGCGGGGTATACAATGAGCAGTTCTTC	CASSPESSGVYNEQFF
TRBV6-5	-	-	TRBJ2-2	TGTGCCAGCAGTTCCCCAAGGGCCCTTAACACCGGGGAGCTGTTTTTT	CASSSPRALNTGELFF
TRBV7-2	-	-	TRBJ2-2	TGTGCCAGCAGCTTCCGGACTGCGAACACCGGGGAGCTGTTTTTT	CASSFRTANTGELFF
TRBV9	-	TRBD2	TRBJ2-5	TGTGCCAGCAGCATTAGCGGGGGGCAAGAGACCCAGTACTTC	CASSISGGQETQYF
TRBV4-3	once	-	TRBJ2-7	TGCGCCAGCAGCCAAACCCTCCTACCATTACCTTCCTACGAGCAGTACTTC	CASSQTLLPLPSYEQYF
TRBV11-2	-	-	TRBJ2-5	TGTGCCAGCAGCTTAGTAAGTTCGATTGAGACCCAGTACTTC	CASSLVSSIETQYF
TRBV7-9	-	TRBD1	TRBJ2-1	TGTGCCAGCAGCCCAGGACAGGGAGAAGACAATGAGCAGTTCTTC	CASSPGQGEDNEQFF
TRBV4-2	-	TRBD1	TRBJ2-2	TGTGCCAGCAGCCAAACCCGGACAGGGGGCACCGGGGAGCTGTTTTTT	CASSQTRTGGTGELFF
TRBV7-9	few	-	TRBJ1-5	TGTGCCAGCAGCCTTCACCGAGATCAGCCCCAGCATTTT	CASSLHRDQPQHF
TRBV5-1	-	TRBD1	TRBJ1-4	TGCGCCAGCAGCCCCTGGACAGGCGCCAATGAAAAACTGTTTTTT	CASSPWTGANEKLFF
TRBV6-6	-	TRBD1	TRBJ1-5	TGTGCCAGCAGTCCCCCGGGACAGAGCAATCAGCCCCAGCATTTT	CASSPPGQSNQPQHF
TRBV5-8	-	-	TRBJ1-2	TGTGCCAGCAGCCCTGAGGGGCAGGGGAAAGGCTACACCTTC	CASSPEGQGKGYTF
TRBV19	-	-	TRBJ1-2	TGTGCCAGTAGGGGGGCCAGGATCAACTATGGCTACACCTTC	CASRGARINYGYTF
TRBV5-1	-	-	TRBJ1-1	TGCGCCAGCAGCTCGACTGCCACTGAAGCTTTCTTT	CASSSTATEAFF
TRBV2	-	TRBD2	TRBJ2-7	TGTGCCAGCAGCGCCGGGAGGATGAGCGAGCAGTACTTC	CASSAGRMSEQYF
TRBV2	-	-	TRBJ1-3	TGTGCCAGCAGTTTGACCCGCGAGTCTGGAAACACCATATATTTT	CASSLTRESGNTIYF
TRBV7-2	-	TRBD1	TRBJ1-1	TGTGCCAGCAGCTCGGACAGGGACACTGAAGCTTTCTTT	CASSSDRDTEAFF